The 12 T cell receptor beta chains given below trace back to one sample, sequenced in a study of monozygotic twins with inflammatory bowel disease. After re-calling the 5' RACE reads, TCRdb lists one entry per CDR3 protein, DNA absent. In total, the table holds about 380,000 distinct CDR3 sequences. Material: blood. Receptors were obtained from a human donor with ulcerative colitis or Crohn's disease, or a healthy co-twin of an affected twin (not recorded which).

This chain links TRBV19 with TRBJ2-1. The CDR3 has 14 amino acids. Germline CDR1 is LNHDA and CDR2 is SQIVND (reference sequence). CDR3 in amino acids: CASSFTFSYNEQFF.

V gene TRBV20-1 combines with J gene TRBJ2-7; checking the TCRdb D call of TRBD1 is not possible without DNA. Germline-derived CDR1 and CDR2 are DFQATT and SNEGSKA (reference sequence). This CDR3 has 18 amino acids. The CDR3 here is CSARDDQTGSLLPYEQYF.

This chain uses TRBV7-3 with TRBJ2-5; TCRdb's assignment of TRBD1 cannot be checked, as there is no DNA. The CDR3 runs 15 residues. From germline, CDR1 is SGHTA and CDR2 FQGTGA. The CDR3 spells CASSIAGTGKETQYF.

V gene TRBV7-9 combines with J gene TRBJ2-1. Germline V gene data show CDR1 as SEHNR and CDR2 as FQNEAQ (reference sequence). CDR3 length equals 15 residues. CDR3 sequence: CASSLYRGSYNEQFF.

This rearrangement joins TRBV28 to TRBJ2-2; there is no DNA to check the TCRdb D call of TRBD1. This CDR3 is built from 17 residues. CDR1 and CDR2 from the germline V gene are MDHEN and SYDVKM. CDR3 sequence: CASSARGTGGLTGELFF.

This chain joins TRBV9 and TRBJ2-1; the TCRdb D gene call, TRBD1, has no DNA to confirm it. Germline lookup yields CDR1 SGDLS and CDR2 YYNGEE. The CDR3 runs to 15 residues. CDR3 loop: CASSEAGAGYNEQFF.

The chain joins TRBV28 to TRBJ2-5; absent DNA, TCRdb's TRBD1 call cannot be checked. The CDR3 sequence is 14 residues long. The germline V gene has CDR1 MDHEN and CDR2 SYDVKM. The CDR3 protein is CASSSGDGQETQYF.

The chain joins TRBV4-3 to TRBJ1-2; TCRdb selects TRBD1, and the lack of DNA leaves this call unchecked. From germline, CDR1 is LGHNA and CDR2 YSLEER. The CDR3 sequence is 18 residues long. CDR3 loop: CASSQRLTAKSENYGYTF.

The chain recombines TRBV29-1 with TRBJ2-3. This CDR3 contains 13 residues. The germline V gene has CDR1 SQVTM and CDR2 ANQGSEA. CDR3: CSVEVAAGNTQYF.

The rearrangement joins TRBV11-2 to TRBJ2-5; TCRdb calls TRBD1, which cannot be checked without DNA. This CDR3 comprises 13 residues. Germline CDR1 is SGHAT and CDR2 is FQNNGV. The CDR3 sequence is CASGLGARETQYF. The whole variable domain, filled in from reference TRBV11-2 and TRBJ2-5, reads EAGVAQSPRYKIIEKRQSVAFWCNPISGHATLYWYQQILGQGPKLLIQFQNNGVVDDSQLPKDRFSAERLKGVDSTLKIQPAKLEDSAVYLCASGLGARETQYFGPGTRLLVL.

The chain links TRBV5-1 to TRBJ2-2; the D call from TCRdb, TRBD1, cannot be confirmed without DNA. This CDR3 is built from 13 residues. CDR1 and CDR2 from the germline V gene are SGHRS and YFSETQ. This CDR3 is CASNPGNTGELFF.

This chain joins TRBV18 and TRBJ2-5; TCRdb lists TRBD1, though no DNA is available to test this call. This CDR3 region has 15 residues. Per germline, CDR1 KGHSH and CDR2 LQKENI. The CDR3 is CASSPPLGAEETQYF.